This section outlines one TCR beta chain sequence together with its context. TCRdb's copy holds only in-frame clones and misses some; the assay was immunoSEQ multiplex PCR. The table shows around 100,000 clones, with roughly 88% occurring only once. This specimen belongs to a study of PD-L1 blockade in urothelial cancer. Across the study: Bladder-origin urothelial cancer in males covered about nine tenths of the roughly 30 patients.

Looked up from germline, CDR1 is GTSNPN and CDR2 is SVGIG (reference sequence). CDR3 size: 13 residues. J was trimmed by 10 bases and V by 4 bases; bases with no gene match: 10. The specimen comprised PBMCs, sampled around atezolizumab (anti-PD-L1) treatment. This sequence originates from a man between 50 and 59 years old with urothelial cancer. V gene TRBV30 combines with J gene TRBJ2-1; TRBD2 aligns across 7 bases. CDR3 coding DNA: TGTGCCTGGAACAGACTAGCCCTAGGGGAGCAGTTCTTC. Translation gives CAWNRLALGEQFF.